This TCR beta chain comes out of a study of vaccination effects on CD4 cells after COVID-19. This CDR3 has 14 amino acids. The ends were cut back, 2 bases at V and 9 bases at J, with 11 bases in the middle. The germline gives CDR1 SGHTA, CDR2 FQGNSA. Measured with immunoSEQ multiplex PCR; TCRdb has only the in-frame clones, and not every one. The sample carries 50,000 to 65,000 clones, 75% to 90% recorded once. In the ViraFEST assay, antigen-specific CD4+ clonotypes were identified by expansion after peptide-pool stimulation. Isolating CD4+ T cells followed 9 to 11 days of culture. In the case of this clone: What it binds is not known.

This TCR was sampled from a human donor who received a COVID-19 vaccine. The starting material was CD4+ T cells from PBMCs cultured with HCoV-229E spike peptides, obtained before COVID-19 vaccination. The rearrangement uses TRBV7-2 and TRBJ1-6; a weak D match, TRBD1 (5 bases). CDR3 loop: CASSLRIRGSPLHF. The CDR3 DNA follows: TGTGCCAGCAGCTTACGGATTAGGGGTTCACCCCTCCACTTT.